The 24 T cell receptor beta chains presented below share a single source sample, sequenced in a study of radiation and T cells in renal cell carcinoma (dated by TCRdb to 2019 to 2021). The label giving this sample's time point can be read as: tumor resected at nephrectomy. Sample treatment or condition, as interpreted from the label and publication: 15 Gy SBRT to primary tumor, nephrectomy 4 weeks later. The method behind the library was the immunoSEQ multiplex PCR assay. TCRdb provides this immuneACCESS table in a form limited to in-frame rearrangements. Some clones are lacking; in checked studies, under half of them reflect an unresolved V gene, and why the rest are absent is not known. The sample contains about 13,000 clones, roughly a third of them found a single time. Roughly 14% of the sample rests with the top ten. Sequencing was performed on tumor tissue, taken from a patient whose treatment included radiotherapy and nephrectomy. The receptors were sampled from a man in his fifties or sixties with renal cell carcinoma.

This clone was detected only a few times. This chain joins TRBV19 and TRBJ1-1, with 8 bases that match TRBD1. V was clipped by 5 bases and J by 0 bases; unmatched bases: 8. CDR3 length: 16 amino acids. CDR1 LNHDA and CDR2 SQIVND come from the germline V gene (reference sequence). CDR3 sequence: CASSPRQGHLNTEAFF. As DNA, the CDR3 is TGTGCCAGTAGTCCCCGACAGGGGCATTTGAACACTGAAGCTTTCTTT.

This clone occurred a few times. The CDR3 nucleotides are TGTGCCAGCAGCATAGTTCTTGAAGCTTTCTTT. The encoded protein is CASSIVLEAFF. This chain joins TRBV7-9 and TRBJ1-1, with D hard to call. The germline V gene encodes CDR1 SEHNR and CDR2 FQNEAQ (reference sequence). Trimming took off 5 bases at V and 7 bases at J, with 8 bases between the two ends. This CDR3 contains 11 residues.

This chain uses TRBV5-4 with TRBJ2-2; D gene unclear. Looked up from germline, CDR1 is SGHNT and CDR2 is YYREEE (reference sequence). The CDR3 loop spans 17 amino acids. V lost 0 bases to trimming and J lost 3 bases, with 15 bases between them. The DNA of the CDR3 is TGTGCCAGCAGCTTGGGGCACTGGGGAAGGGACACCGGGGAGCTGTTTTTT. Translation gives CASSLGHWGRDTGELFF. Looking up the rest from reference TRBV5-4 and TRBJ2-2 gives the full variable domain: ETGVTQSPTHLIKTRGQQVTLRCSSQSGHNTVSWYQQALGQGPQFIFQYYREEENGRGNFPPRFSGLQFPNYSSELNVNALELDDSALYLCASSLGHWGRDTGELFFGEGSRLTVL.

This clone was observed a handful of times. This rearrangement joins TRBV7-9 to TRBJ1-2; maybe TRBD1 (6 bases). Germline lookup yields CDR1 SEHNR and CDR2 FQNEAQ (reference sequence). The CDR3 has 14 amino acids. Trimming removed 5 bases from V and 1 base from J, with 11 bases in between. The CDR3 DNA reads TGTGCCAGCAGCCTACAGGGCATTAACTATGGCTACACCTTC. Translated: CASSLQGINYGYTF.

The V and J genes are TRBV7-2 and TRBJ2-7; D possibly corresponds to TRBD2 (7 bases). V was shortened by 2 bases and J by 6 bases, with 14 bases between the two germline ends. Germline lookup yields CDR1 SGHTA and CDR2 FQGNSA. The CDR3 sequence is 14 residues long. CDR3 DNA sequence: TGTGCCAGCAGCTTATTTGGGGGCGGGGGCGAGCAGTACTTC. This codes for CASSLFGGGGEQYF.

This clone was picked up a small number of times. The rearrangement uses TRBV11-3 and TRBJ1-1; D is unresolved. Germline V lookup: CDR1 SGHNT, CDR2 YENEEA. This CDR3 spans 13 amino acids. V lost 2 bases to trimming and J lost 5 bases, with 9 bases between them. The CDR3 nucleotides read TGTGCCAGCAGCTTATTTCCGGGAACTGAAGCTTTCTTT. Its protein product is CASSLFPGTEAFF.

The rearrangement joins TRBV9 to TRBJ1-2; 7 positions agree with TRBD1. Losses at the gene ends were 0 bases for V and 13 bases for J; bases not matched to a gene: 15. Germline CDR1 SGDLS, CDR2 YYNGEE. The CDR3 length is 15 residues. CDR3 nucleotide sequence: TGTGCCAGCAGCGTAGAAGTCGGGTGGACAGGCCGCGGCACCTTC. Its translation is CASSVEVGWTGRGTF.

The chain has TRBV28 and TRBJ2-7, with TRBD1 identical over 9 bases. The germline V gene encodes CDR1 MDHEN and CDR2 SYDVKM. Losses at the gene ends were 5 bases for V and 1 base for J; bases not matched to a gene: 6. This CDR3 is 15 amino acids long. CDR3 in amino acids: CASSPQGATSYEQYV. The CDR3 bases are TGTGCCAGCAGTCCACAGGGGGCGACTTCCTACGAGCAGTACGTC.

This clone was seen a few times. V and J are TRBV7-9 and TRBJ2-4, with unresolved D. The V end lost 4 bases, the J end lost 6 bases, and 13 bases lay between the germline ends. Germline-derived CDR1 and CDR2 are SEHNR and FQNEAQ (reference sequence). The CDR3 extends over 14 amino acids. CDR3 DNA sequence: TGTGCCAGCAGCTCATCTGGTATGAGAAACATTCAGTACTTC. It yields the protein CASSSSGMRNIQYF.

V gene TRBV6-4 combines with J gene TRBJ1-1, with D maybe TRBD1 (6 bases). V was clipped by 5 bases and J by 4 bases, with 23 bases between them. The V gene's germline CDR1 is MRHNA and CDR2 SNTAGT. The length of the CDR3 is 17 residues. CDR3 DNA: TGTGCCAGCAGTAGCTCCGGGACACGGACTGGGGGCACTGAAGCTTTCTTT. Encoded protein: CASSSSGTRTGGTEAFF.

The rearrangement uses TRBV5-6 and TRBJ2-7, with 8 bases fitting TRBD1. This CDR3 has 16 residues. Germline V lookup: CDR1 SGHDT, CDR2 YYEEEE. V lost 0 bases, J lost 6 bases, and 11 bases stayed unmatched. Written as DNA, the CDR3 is TGTGCCAGCAGCTTGGCTCCGAGACAGGGGACGTTCGAGCAGTACTTC. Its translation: CASSLAPRQGTFEQYF.

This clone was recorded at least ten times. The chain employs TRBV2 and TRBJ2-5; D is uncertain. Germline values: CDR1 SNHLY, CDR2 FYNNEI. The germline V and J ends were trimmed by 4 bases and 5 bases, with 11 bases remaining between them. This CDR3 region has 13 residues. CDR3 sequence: CASSVRLRETQYF. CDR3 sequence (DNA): TGTGCCAGCAGTGTCAGATTAAGGGAGACCCAGTACTTC.

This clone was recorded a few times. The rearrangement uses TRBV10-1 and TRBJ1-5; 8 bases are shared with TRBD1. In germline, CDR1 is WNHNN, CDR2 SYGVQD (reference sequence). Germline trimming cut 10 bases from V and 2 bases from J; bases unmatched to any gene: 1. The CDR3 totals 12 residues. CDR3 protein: CAKQGGNQPQHF. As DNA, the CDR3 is TGCGCCAAACAGGGGGGCAATCAGCCCCAGCATTTT.

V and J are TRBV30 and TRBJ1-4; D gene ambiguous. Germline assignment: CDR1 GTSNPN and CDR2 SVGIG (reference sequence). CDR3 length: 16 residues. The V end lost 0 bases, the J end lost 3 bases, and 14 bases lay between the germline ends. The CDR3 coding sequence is TGTGCCTGGAGTGTTACGTTGACGCGGTCTAATGAAAAACTGTTTTTT. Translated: CAWSVTLTRSNEKLFF.

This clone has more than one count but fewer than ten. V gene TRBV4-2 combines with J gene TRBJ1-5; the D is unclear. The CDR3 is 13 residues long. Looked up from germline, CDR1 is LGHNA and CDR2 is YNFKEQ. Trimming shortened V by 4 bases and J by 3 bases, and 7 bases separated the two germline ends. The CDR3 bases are TGTGCCAGCAGCCCCGGTTACAATCAGCCCCAGCATTTT. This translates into CASSPGYNQPQHF.

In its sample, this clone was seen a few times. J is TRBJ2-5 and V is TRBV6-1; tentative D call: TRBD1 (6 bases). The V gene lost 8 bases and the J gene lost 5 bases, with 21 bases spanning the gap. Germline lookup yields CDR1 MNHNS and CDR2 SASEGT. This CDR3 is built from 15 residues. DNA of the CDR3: TGTGCCAGCCGTATAGGGGGAACGGGTGGTGAGACCCAGTACTTC. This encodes CASRIGGTGGETQYF.

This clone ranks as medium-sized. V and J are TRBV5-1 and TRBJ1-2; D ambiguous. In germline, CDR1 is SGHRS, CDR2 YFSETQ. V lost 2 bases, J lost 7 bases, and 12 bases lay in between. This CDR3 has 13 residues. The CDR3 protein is CASSFVAGGGYTF. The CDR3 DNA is TGCGCCAGCAGCTTTGTGGCAGGCGGTGGCTACACCTTC.

The CDR3 region is CASSGTGKLFF. Written as DNA, the CDR3 is TGTGCCAGCAGCGGGACAGGGAAACTGTTTTTT. The chain combines TRBV5-6 with TRBJ1-4; 9 bases agree with TRBD1. CDR3 length: 11 amino acids. The V gene's germline CDR1 is SGHDT and CDR2 YYEEEE. The V gene end was trimmed by 4 bases and the J gene end by 11 bases; junction bases not matched to a gene: 0.

In nucleotides, the CDR3 is TGTGCCTGGAGTAAGGATTTTAATGAAAAACTGTTTTTT. This gives the protein CAWSKDFNEKLFF. V usage is TRBV30 and J usage is TRBJ1-4; D is uncertain. Per germline, CDR1 GTSNPN and CDR2 SVGIG (reference sequence). The CDR3 extends over 13 amino acids. Trimming left V 2 bases short and J 4 bases short, with 8 bases between. The full variable domain, in which reference TRBV30 and TRBJ1-4 provide the parts outside the CDR3, is SQTIHQWPATLVQPVGSPLSLECTVEGTSNPNLYWYRQAAGRGLQLLFYSVGIGQISSEVPQNLSASRPQDRQFILSSKKLLLSDSGFYLCAWSKDFNEKLFFGSGTQLSVL.

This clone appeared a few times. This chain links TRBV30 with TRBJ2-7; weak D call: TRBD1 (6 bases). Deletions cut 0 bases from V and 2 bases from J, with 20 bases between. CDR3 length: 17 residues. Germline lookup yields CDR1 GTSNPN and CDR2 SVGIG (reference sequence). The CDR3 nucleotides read TGTGCCTGGAGTGTAGAGACAGGAAGGTTTATGACCTACGAGCAGTACTTC. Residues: CAWSVETGRFMTYEQYF.

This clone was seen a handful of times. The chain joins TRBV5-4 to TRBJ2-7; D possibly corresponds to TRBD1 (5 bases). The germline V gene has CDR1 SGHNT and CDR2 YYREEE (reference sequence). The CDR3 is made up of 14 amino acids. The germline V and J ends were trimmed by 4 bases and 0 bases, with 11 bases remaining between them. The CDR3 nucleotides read TGTGCCAGCAGCCCCGCGCAGGGCTCCTACGAGCAGTACTTC. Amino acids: CASSPAQGSYEQYF.

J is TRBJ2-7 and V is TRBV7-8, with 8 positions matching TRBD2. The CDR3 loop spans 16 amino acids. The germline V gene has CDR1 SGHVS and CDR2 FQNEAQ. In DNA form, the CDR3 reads TGTGCCAGCAGTTTAGGCCTGCGCGGGGGGTTCTACGAGCAGTACGTC. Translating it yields CASSLGLRGGFYEQYV.

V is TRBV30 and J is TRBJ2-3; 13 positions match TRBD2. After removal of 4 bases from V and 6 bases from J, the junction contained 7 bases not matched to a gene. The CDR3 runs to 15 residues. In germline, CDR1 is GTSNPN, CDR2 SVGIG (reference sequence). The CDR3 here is CAWNGGLAGVDTQYF. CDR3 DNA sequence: TGTGCCTGGAACGGAGGACTAGCGGGAGTGGATACGCAGTATTTT. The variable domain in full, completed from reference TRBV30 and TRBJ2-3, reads SQTIHQWPATLVQPVGSPLSLECTVEGTSNPNLYWYRQAAGRGLQLLFYSVGIGQISSEVPQNLSASRPQDRQFILSSKKLLLSDSGFYLCAWNGGLAGVDTQYFGPGTRLTVL.

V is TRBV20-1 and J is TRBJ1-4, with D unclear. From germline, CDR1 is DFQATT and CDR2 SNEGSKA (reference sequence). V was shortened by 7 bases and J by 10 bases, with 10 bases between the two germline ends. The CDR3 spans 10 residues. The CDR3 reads CSGAGGKLFF. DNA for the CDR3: TGCAGTGGTGCGGGTGGAAAACTGTTTTTT.